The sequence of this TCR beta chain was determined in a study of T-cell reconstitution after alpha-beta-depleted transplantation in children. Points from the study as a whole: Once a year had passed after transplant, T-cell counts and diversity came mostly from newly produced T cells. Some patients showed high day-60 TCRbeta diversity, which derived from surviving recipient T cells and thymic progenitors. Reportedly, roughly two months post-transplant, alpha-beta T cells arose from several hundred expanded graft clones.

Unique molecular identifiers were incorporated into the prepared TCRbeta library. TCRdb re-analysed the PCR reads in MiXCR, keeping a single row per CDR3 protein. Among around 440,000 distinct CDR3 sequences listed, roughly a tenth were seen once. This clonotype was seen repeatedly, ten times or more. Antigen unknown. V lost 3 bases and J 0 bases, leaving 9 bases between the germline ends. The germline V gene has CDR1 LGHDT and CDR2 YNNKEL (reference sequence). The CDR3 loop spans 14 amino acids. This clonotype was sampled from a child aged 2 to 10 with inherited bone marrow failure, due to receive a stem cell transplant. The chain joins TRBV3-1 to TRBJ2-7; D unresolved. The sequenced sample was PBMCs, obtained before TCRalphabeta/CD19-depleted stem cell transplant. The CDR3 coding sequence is TGTGCCAGCAGCCATTTGATGCTCTCCTACGAGCAGTACTTC. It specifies CASSHLMLSYEQYF.